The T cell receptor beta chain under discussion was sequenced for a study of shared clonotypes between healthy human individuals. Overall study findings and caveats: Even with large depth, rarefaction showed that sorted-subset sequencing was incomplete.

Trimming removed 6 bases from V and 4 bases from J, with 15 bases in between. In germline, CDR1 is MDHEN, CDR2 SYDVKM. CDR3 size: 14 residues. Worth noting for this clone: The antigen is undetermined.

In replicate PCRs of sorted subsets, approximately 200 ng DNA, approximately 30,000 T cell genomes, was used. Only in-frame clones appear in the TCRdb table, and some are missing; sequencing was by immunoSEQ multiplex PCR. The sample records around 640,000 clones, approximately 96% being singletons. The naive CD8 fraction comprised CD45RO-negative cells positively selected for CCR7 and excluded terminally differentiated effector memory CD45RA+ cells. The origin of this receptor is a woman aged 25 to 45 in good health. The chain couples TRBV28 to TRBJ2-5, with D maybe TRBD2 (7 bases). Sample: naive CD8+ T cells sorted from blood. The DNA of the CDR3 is TGTGCCAGCAGCCCGACGGGGGGCTTAGAGACCCAGTACTTC. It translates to CASSPTGGLETQYF.